Below, 28 T cell receptor beta chains from the same sample are listed, as sequenced in a study of blood T cells in healthy people across ages. Primers used in a second PCR of roughly 7 to 11 cycles were a sample-barcoded 5' primer and a J-beta primer mix. TCRdb re-called the 5' RACE reads with MiXCR, one entry per CDR3 protein. The data contain approximately 800,000 distinct CDR3 sequences, roughly 25% of them seen just once; the ten biggest clones take up more than 3%. The same specimen was also included in a second study, on T cells of mothers and their children.

The sequencing sample was made of blood. The receptor set was obtained from a boy younger than 18 in good health.

In this sample, this clonotype turned up a few times. The chain links TRBV7-9 to TRBJ2-5; TRBD1 might be the D (6 bases). Germline values: CDR1 SEHNR, CDR2 FQNEAQ (reference sequence). V gave up 11 bases and J gave up 1 base, with 17 bases separating them. The length of the CDR3 is 14 residues. The CDR3 region has the DNA TGTGCCCTTAAACCCGGACAGACCCAAGAGACCCAGTACTTC. Protein: CALKPGQTQETQYF.

The rearrangement uses TRBV19 and TRBJ2-3, with 9 bases that match TRBD1. The CDR3 is made up of 14 amino acids. The V gene's germline CDR1 is LNHDA and CDR2 SQIVND (reference sequence). V shed 6 bases and J 4 bases; nucleotides not matched to a gene: 5. In DNA form, the CDR3 reads TGTGCCAGTAGGACAGGGGGATCCGCAGATACGCAGTATTTT. Its translation is CASRTGGSADTQYF. Supplemented by reference TRBV19 and TRBJ2-3, the full variable domain reads DGGITQSPKYLFRKEGQNVTLSCEQNLNHDAMYWYRQDPGQGLRLIYYSQIVNDFQKGDIAEGYSVSREKKESFPLTVTSAQKNPTAFYLCASRTGGSADTQYFGPGTRLTVL.

The chain links TRBV6-1 to TRBJ2-5; 7 bases are shared with TRBD1. The J call may be wrong; the DNA end is better matched by TRBJ2-1. Germline V gives CDR1 MNHNS, CDR2 SASEGT. The CDR3 has 16 residues. For the CDR3, the DNA is TGTGCCAGCAGGAGGGGTGGGACAGAGGTTCACAATGAGCAGTTCTTC. Amino acid sequence: CASRRGGTEVHNEQFF.

Only a few counts were recorded for this clonotype. The chain joins TRBV12-3 or TRBV12-4 to TRBJ2-1; TRBD1 might be the D (6 bases). This CDR3 region has 15 residues. V shed 8 bases and J shed 2 bases, with 16 bases lying between them. The CDR3, as DNA: TGTGCCAGCTCTGGACCGGGACACCCCTACAATGAGCAGTTCTTC. It codes for CASSGPGHPYNEQFF.

This sequence joins TRBV4-3 and TRBJ1-2; D might be TRBD1 (5 bases). The germline V and J ends were trimmed by 0 bases and 13 bases, with 15 bases remaining between them. The CDR3 runs to 13 residues. Germline CDR1 LGHNA, CDR2 YSLEER. The CDR3 region has the DNA TGCGCCAGCAGCCAAGATCGGGAAGGGGCCACCACCTTC. Translating gives CASSQDREGATTF.

CDR3 nucleotide sequence: TGCAGTGCTAGCTCTTTCCTATCGCTTATCTCAGATACGCAGTATTTT. It codes for CSASSFLSLISDTQYF. The chain joins TRBV20-1 to TRBJ2-3, with unresolved D. The germline CDR1 and CDR2 sequences are DFQATT and SNEGSKA (reference sequence). V gave up 3 bases and J gave up 4 bases, with 20 bases separating them. The CDR3 contains 16 residues.

This clonotype was counted a few times. V usage is TRBV9 and J usage is TRBJ2-5; maybe TRBD2 (6 bases). TRBJ2-7 explains the end of the DNA better; the J call may be wrong. Germline CDR1 is SGDLS and CDR2 is YYNGEE. CDR3 length: 13 residues. The CDR3 loop is CASGPGVVYEQYF. CDR3 in DNA: TGTGCCAGCGGCCCGGGGGTGGTCTACGAGCAGTACTTC.

V usage is TRBV20-1 and J usage is TRBJ2-5; 9 bases agree with TRBD2. Germline CDR1 is DFQATT and CDR2 is SNEGSKA (reference sequence). The CDR3 has 16 residues. The V gene end was trimmed by 3 bases and the J gene end by 5 bases; junction bases not matched to a gene: 13. As DNA, the CDR3 is TGCAGTGCTAGTATTAGCGGGGGACCCGGGAGCGAGACCCAGTACTTC. This gives the protein CSASISGGPGSETQYF.

The gene calls are TRBV4-3 and TRBJ2-7; D is uncertain. Deletions cut 0 bases from V and 2 bases from J, with 11 bases between. The germline CDR1 and CDR2 sequences are LGHNA and YSLEER. CDR3 size: 15 residues. The CDR3, as DNA: TGCGCCAGCAGCCAAGACAGGTCCACCGCCTACGAGCAGTACTTC. Its protein is CASSQDRSTAYEQYF.

This chain links TRBV30 with TRBJ2-7; D may be TRBD1 (6 bases). Looked up from germline, CDR1 is GTSNPN and CDR2 is SVGIG (reference sequence). V lost 2 bases and J lost 3, with 8 bases in between. The CDR3 totals 12 residues. In nucleotides, the CDR3 is TGTGCCTGGAGTAGAGGGGGCTACGAGCAGTACTTC. It specifies CAWSRGGYEQYF. Drawing the rest from reference TRBV30 and TRBJ2-7, the complete variable domain is SQTIHQWPATLVQPVGSPLSLECTVEGTSNPNLYWYRQAAGRGLQLLFYSVGIGQISSEVPQNLSASRPQDRQFILSSKKLLLSDSGFYLCAWSRGGYEQYFGPGTRLTVT.

This clonotype came up a few times. This chain joins TRBV27 and TRBJ1-4; D possibly corresponds to TRBD1 (5 bases). This CDR3 is 14 amino acids long. V lost 3 bases, J lost 6 bases, and 11 bases lay in between. Germline CDR1 is MNHEY and CDR2 is SMNVEV (reference sequence). CDR3 sequence (DNA): TGTGCCAGCAGTTTCGCAGGGATGGATGAAAAACTGTTTTTT. This sequence encodes CASSFAGMDEKLFF. Based on the CDR3 plus reference TRBV27 and TRBJ1-4, the full variable domain is EAQVTQNPRYLITVTGKKLTVTCSQNMNHEYMSWYRQDPGLGLRQIYYSMNVEVTDKGDVPEGYKVSRKEKRNFPLILESPSPNQTSLYFCASSFAGMDEKLFFGSGTQLSVL.

This clonotype turned up a few times. The chain has TRBV28 and TRBJ1-4, with D tentatively TRBD1 (6 bases). V was pared by 3 bases and J by 12 bases, with 14 bases between. Germline CDR1 MDHEN, CDR2 SYDVKM. The CDR3 totals 13 residues. The chain's CDR3 is CASSLSGQWELFF. CDR3 nucleotides: TGTGCCAGCAGTTTGTCAGGACAGTGGGAACTGTTTTTT.

The chain combines TRBV25-1 with TRBJ1-2, with TRBD1 matching over 7 bases. The ends lost 5 bases at V and 3 bases at J; junction bases unmatched: 12. The CDR3 has 16 residues. CDR1 is MGHDK, CDR2 SYGVNS, per germline. CDR3 protein: CASSSLRPGGYYGYTF. The CDR3 DNA follows: TGTGCCAGCAGTTCCCTTCGACCAGGGGGGTACTATGGCTACACCTTC.

The rearrangement links TRBV30 to TRBJ1-4, with D tentatively TRBD1 (6 bases). V shed 5 bases and J shed 8 bases, with 15 bases lying between them. The CDR3 totals 13 residues. CDR1 is GTSNPN and CDR2 is SVGIG in the germline V gene (reference sequence). Here the CDR3 reads CAWAIQGEEKLFF. CDR3 bases: TGTGCCTGGGCAATACAGGGAGAGGAAAAACTGTTTTTT.

CDR3 sequence (DNA): TGTGCCAGCAGCCCGGGGGGGAGGGGCACCGGGGAGCTGTTTTTT. This gives the protein CASSPGGRGTGELFF. The chain combines TRBV7-2 with TRBJ2-2; TRBD2 agrees at 8 bases. Germline trimming cut 5 bases from V and 4 bases from J; bases unmatched to any gene: 6. The germline V gene has CDR1 SGHTA and CDR2 FQGNSA. The CDR3 is made up of 15 amino acids.

The chain employs TRBV29-1 and TRBJ1-2; D gene unclear. The CDR3 has 12 amino acids. V gave up 4 bases and J gave up 6 bases, with 12 bases separating them. Germline CDR1 SQVTM, CDR2 ANQGSEA. The CDR3 protein is CSVGFRSNGYTF. As DNA, the CDR3 is TGCAGCGTTGGTTTCAGGTCGAATGGCTACACCTTC.

This clonotype came up a few times. The chain employs TRBV5-1 and TRBJ1-1, with D uncertain. CDR3 length equals 14 residues. Germline loops: CDR1 SGHRS, CDR2 YFSETQ. The V end lost 0 bases, the J end lost 6 bases, and 12 bases lay between the germline ends. Here the CDR3 reads CASSLGGYRAEAFF. CDR3 bases: TGCGCCAGCAGCTTGGGTGGGTATCGGGCTGAAGCTTTCTTT. Filled out from reference TRBV5-1 and TRBJ1-1, the complete variable domain reads KAGVTQTPRYLIKTRGQQVTLSCSPISGHRSVSWYQQTPGQGLQFLFEYFSETQRNKGNFPGRFSGRQFSNSRSEMNVSTLELGDSALYLCASSLGGYRAEAFFGQGTRLTVV.

In its sample, this clonotype was seen a few times. The gene calls are TRBV7-9 and TRBJ2-5, with 8 bases matching TRBD1. The ends lost 1 base at V and 7 bases at J; junction bases unmatched: 11. The CDR3 runs 16 residues. Germline V CDR1 and CDR2: SEHNR, FQNEAQ (reference sequence). CDR3 DNA sequence: TGTGCCAGCAGCTTAGACGGGACAGGTGGTGGGGGGACCCAGTACTTC. It yields the protein CASSLDGTGGGGTQYF.

CDR3 in amino acids: CASSQEAGTGVHEQYF. DNA for the CDR3: TGCGCCAGCAGCCAAGAGGCCGGCACAGGGGTCCACGAGCAGTACTTC. The chain is built from TRBV4-1 and TRBJ2-5; TRBD1 agrees at 7 bases. The DNA end is a closer match to TRBJ2-7, so the J assignment may be wrong. Germline-derived CDR1 and CDR2 are MGHRA and YSYEKL. This CDR3 region has 16 residues.

This chain connects TRBV11-2 to TRBJ1-2, with 8 bases aligning to TRBD1. The length of the CDR3 is 14 residues. Germline lookup yields CDR1 SGHAT and CDR2 FQNNGV. V lost 7 bases and J lost 7; bases outside the gene matches: 11. CDR3 residues: CASTPGVDRAGYTF. The DNA of the CDR3 is TGTGCCAGCACCCCCGGGGTGGACAGGGCTGGCTACACCTTC.

The chain is built from TRBV20-1 and TRBJ2-3; the D call may be TRBD1 or TRBD2 (5 bases each). Germline loops: CDR1 DFQATT, CDR2 SNEGSKA (reference sequence). V was trimmed by 5 bases and J by 4 bases, leaving 13 bases between them. This CDR3 is 13 amino acids long. Written as DNA, the CDR3 is TGCAGTGCTTGGGACCGCCACGCAGATACGCAGTATTTT. Its translation is CSAWDRHADTQYF.

The rearrangement links TRBV7-8 to TRBJ2-3; D is tentatively TRBD1 or TRBD2 (5 bases each). V lost 2 bases and J lost 0, with 12 bases in between. CDR3 length: 16 residues. The germline gives CDR1 SGHVS, CDR2 FQNEAQ. The CDR3 sequence is CASSLPGRKSTDTQYF. CDR3 nucleotides: TGTGCCAGCAGCTTACCGGGACGAAAAAGCACAGATACGCAGTATTTT.

A few counts support this clonotype. The chain combines TRBV29-1 with TRBJ2-3, with TRBD2 matching 12 bases. CDR1 is SQVTM and CDR2 is ANQGSEA in the germline V gene. V was pared by 6 bases and J by 4 bases, with 5 bases of the junction left unmatched. The CDR3 covers 14 residues. The CDR3 protein is CSVVGLAGADTQYF. For the CDR3, the DNA is TGCAGCGTGGTGGGACTAGCGGGCGCAGATACGCAGTATTTT.

The table lists this clonotype with a few counts. The chain has TRBV6-1 and TRBJ2-3; the match to TRBD1 covers 9 bases. The length of the CDR3 is 17 residues. Per the germline V gene, CDR1 is MNHNS and CDR2 is SASEGT. V was clipped by 5 bases and J by 2 bases; unmatched bases: 11. This chain's CDR3 is CASSPGQGRLYTDTQYF. The CDR3 DNA is TGTGCCAGCAGTCCCGGACAGGGGAGACTCTACACAGATACGCAGTATTTT.

This clonotype was counted a few times. A read error may produce the germline difference seen at one junction end. The chain is built from TRBV29-1 and TRBJ2-3; the D gene is possibly TRBD2 (5 bases). This CDR3 has 12 amino acids. The germline V gene has CDR1 SQVTM and CDR2 ANQGSEA. The CDR3, as DNA: TGCACCGTGCGGGCTAGCACAAATACGCAGTATTTT. It translates to CTVRASTNTQYF.

This clonotype appeared a few times. The gene calls are TRBV5-1 and TRBJ1-6; 9 nucleotides match TRBD1. Germline CDR1 reads SGHRS; CDR2 reads YFSETQ. Unmatched junction bases numbered 3, after V lost 0 bases and J lost 8 bases. This CDR3 is built from 15 residues. For the CDR3, the DNA is TGCGCCAGCAGCTTGGGACAGGGGGTTTATTCACCCCTCCACTTT. It codes for CASSLGQGVYSPLHF.

CDR3 region: CASSQDVGAGAETQYF. Here the CDR3 DNA reads TGCGCCAGCAGCCAAGATGTAGGTGCGGGAGCAGAGACCCAGTACTTC. The V call is TRBV4-3, the J call TRBJ2-5; 7 nucleotides align to TRBD2. J was trimmed by 4 bases and V by 0 bases; bases with no gene match: 8. The CDR3 is 16 residues long. Germline-derived CDR1 and CDR2 are LGHNA and YSLEER.

The sample holds many counts of this clonotype. The chain carries TRBV27 and TRBJ2-2; no firm D call. The V end was cut by 5 bases, the J end by 5 bases, with 9 bases between. Germline loops: CDR1 MNHEY, CDR2 SMNVEV (reference sequence). The CDR3 totals 13 residues. The CDR3 DNA reads as TGTGCCAGCAGTCCGGGTCTTACCGGGGAGCTGTTTTTT. Protein product: CASSPGLTGELFF.